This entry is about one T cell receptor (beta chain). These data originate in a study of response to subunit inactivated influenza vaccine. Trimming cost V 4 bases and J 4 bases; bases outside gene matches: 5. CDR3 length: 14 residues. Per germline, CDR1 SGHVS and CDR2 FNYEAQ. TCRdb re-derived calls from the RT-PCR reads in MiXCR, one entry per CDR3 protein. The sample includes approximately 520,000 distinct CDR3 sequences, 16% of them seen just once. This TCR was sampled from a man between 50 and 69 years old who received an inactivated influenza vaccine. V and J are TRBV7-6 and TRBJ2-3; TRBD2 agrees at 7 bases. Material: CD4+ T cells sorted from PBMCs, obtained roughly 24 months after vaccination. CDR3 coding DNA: TGTGCCAGCAGCTCTCAGCGGGACTCAGATACGCAGTATTTT. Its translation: CASSSQRDSDTQYF.